This TCR beta chain derives from a study of CD8 T cells in ankylosing spondylitis. The sample holds many counts of this clonotype. As yet, its antigen is unknown. MiXCR was run by TCRdb on the 5' RACE reads, yielding one entry per CDR3 protein. The table shows about 130,000 distinct CDR3 sequences, with 6% to 8.5% occurring only once. Study-level points and caveats: In ankylosing spondylitis blood, a motif of seven to nine highly homologous TCR beta variants appeared characteristic.

CDR1 and CDR2 (germline): SGDLS, YYNGEE. The CDR3 loop spans 14 amino acids. V gave up 7 bases and J gave up 3 bases; unmatched junction bases: 6. This sequence originates from a male donor with ankylosing spondylitis or in good health (not recorded which). The genes are TRBV9 and TRBJ2-2, with 7 bases fitting TRBD2. Sequenced sample: blood, either unsorted or a sorted T cell fraction (not recorded which). CDR3 nucleotide sequence: TGTGCCAGCTCCGGTCGGGGGGACACCGGGGAGCTGTTTTTT. It translates to CASSGRGDTGELFF.